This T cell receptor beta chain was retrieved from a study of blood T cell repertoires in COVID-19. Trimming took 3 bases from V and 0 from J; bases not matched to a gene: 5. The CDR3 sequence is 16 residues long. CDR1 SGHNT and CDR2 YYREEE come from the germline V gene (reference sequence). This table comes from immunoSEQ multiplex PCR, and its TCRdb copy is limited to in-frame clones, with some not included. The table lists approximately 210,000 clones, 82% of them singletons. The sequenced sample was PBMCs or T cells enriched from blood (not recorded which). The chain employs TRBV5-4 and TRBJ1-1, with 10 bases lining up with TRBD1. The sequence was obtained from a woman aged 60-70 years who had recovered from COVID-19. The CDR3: CASSSGQGLMNTEAFF. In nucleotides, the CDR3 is TGTGCCAGCAGCTCGGGACAGGGGCTCATGAACACTGAAGCTTTCTTT. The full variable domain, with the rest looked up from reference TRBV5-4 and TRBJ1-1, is ETGVTQSPTHLIKTRGQQVTLRCSSQSGHNTVSWYQQALGQGPQFIFQYYREEENGRGNFPPRFSGLQFPNYSSELNVNALELDDSALYLCASSSGQGLMNTEAFFGQGTRLTVV.